A selection of T cell receptor beta chains follows, all from one sample in a study of control samples from healthy donors and cancer patients. The method was immunoSEQ multiplex PCR; TCRdb's version includes in-frame clones alone and lacks a portion of them. The sample lists under 150,000 clones, 85% to 90% occurring once. Source material: blood. These receptors came from a woman in her 70s in good health. Each CDR3 is given with its conserved first and last residue. Fields, in order: clone size, D gene, V gene, J gene, CDR3 length, CDR3 DNA, CDR3 protein. The D gene is left open where the match is weak. A row's size may be missing; if present it is once, few, many or a size class.

-	-	TRBV7-9	TRBJ2-3	19	TGTGCCAGCATCAAATGGCGGGGCCCGCGGTCCCATAGCACAGATACGCAGTATTTT	CASIKWRGPRSHSTDTQYF
-	-	TRBV4-2	TRBJ2-7	16	TGTGCCAGCAGCCCCCTCCGCGGGACTTCCTCCTACGAGCAGTACTTC	CASSPLRGTSSYEQYF
-	-	TRBV7-2	TRBJ2-3	15	TGTGCCAGCAGCTTAGCCGGGACATACACAGATACGCAGTATTTT	CASSLAGTYTDTQYF
few	-	TRBV12-3/TRBV12-4	TRBJ2-7	12	TGTGCCAGCACCAGGACAATTCACGAGCAGTACTTC	CASTRTIHEQYF
-	TRBD1	TRBV16	TRBJ1-2	16	TGTGCCAGCAGCCGAAGAGGGACAGGGAGTAACTATGGCTACACCTTC	CASSRRGTGSNYGYTF
-	TRBD2	TRBV7-2	TRBJ2-1	15	TGTGCCAGCAGCTTAGCGCTAGCGGGGTTCAATGAGCAGTTCTTC	CASSLALAGFNEQFF
-	TRBD1	TRBV5-1	TRBJ1-4	18	TGCGCCAGCAGCGGGGGCACAGGGGCTTGGTCCACTAATGAAAAACTGTTTTTT	CASSGGTGAWSTNEKLFF
-	TRBD2	TRBV3-1/TRBV3-2	TRBJ2-1	16	TGTGCCAGCAGCCAAGAATGGGCGGGGGGCCAGGGTGAGCAGTTCTTC	CASSQEWAGGQGEQFF
once	-	TRBV11-2	TRBJ1-1	16	TGTGCCAGCAGCTTCAGGACATTGGGAATGAACACTGAAGCTTTCTTT	CASSFRTLGMNTEAFF
once	TRBD1	TRBV27	TRBJ2-2	16	TGTGCCAGCAGTTTATCGAGCCCCACAGGGGCCGGGGAGCTGTTTTTT	CASSLSSPTGAGELFF
-	TRBD2	TRBV6-6	TRBJ2-1	17	TGTGCCAGCAGTCCTCATCCTAGCGGGGGCCCCTACAATGAGCAGTTCTTC	CASSPHPSGGPYNEQFF
-	-	TRBV28	TRBJ1-5	14	TGTGCCAGCAGACAGGGTTATGTCAATCAGCCCCAGCATTTT	CASRQGYVNQPQHF
-	TRBD1	TRBV29-1	TRBJ2-3	13	TGCAGCGGAGGCGGACAGGGAACAGATACGCAGTATTTT	CSGGGQGTDTQYF
-	TRBD1	TRBV6-2/TRBV6-3	TRBJ2-3	15	TGTGCCAGCAGTCCCACAGGGGCCAACACAGATACGCAGTATTTT	CASSPTGANTDTQYF
once	-	TRBV6-5	TRBJ2-3	15	TGTGCCAGCAGTTACTCTTCCACACGGGTAGATACGCAGTATTTT	CASSYSSTRVDTQYF
-	-	TRBV5-1	TRBJ1-3	16	TGCGCCAGCAGCCTAGCGCCAGGTGCACCTGGAAACACCATATATTTT	CASSLAPGAPGNTIYF
-	-	TRBV6-5	TRBJ1-1	11	TGTGCCAGCCATACGAGGGCCGAAGCTTTCTTT	CASHTRAEAFF
-	-	TRBV2	TRBJ1-5	14	TGTGCCAGCAGTGAACTGACCCACAGGCAGCCCCAGCATTTT	CASSELTHRQPQHF
-	TRBD2	TRBV27	TRBJ2-6	16	TGTGCCAGCACCCACGGGAGGGGCTCTGGGGCCAACGTCCTGACTTTC	CASTHGRGSGANVLTF
-	-	TRBV10-3	TRBJ1-1	11	TGTGCCATCAGTACGGTGACTGAAGCTTTCTTT	CAISTVTEAFF
-	-	TRBV6-4	TRBJ2-2	15	TGTGCCAGCAGTGCGGACGTGGGAGGCACCGGGGAGCTGTTTTTT	CASSADVGGTGELFF
-	-	TRBV2	TRBJ1-2	13	TGTGCCAGCACATGGGCAGGGAGCAGTGGCTACACCTTC	CASTWAGSSGYTF
-	TRBD2	TRBV19	TRBJ2-5	17	TGTGCCAGTAGTATTTTGGGCTCGGGACTAGCGGAAGAGACCCAGTACTTC	CASSILGSGLAEETQYF
-	TRBD1	TRBV25-1	TRBJ1-1	15	TGTGCCAGCAGTCCACAGGGGAAGGGGAACACTGAAGCTTTCTTT	CASSPQGKGNTEAFF
-	-	TRBV7-9	TRBJ1-1	13	TGTGCCAGCAGTCGTGACGAAGGCACTGAAGCTTTCTTT	CASSRDEGTEAFF
-	TRBD2	TRBV5-1	TRBJ2-5	15	TGCGCCAGCAGCCGGGACGGGGGAGGGCAAGAGACCCAGTACTTC	CASSRDGGGQETQYF
-	-	TRBV7-8	TRBJ2-3	16	TGTGCCAGCAGATACACAGGGTCTCTGTCCGCAGATACGCAGTATTTT	CASRYTGSLSADTQYF
-	TRBD1	TRBV4-2	TRBJ1-2	17	TGTGCCAGCAGCCAAGATCGTCTCACAGGGGGCCGCCATGGCTACACCTTC	CASSQDRLTGGRHGYTF
-	-	TRBV5-6	TRBJ2-2	13	TGTGCCAGCAGCGAAAGGTGGGCCGGGGAGCTGTTTTTT	CASSERWAGELFF
-	-	TRBV5-1	TRBJ1-1	14	TGCGCCAGCAGCTTGGCCCCAGGGAACACTGAAGCTTTCTTT	CASSLAPGNTEAFF
once	-	TRBV2	TRBJ2-1	13	TGTGCCAGCAGACCCGGGGCAAACAATGAGCAGTTCTTC	CASRPGANNEQFF
-	TRBD1	TRBV7-8	TRBJ1-2	15	TGTGCCAGCAGCAGAGGGACAGCCACCAGCTATGGCTACACCTTC	CASSRGTATSYGYTF
-	TRBD1	TRBV6-6	TRBJ2-7	13	TGTGCCACGTTACAGGGGGATACCTACGAGCAGTACTTC	CATLQGDTYEQYF
-	-	TRBV9	TRBJ1-5	12	TGTGCCACCAGCCCCCGGGGACAGCCCCAGCATTTT	CATSPRGQPQHF
-	TRBD1	TRBV10-3	TRBJ1-6	14	TGTGCCTCGACCGGGACAGGGAGGTATTCACCCCTCCACTTT	CASTGTGRYSPLHF
-	-	TRBV12-2	TRBJ1-3	15	TGTGCAAGTCGCTTCGGGGAAGCCTCTGGAAACACCATATATTTT	CASRFGEASGNTIYF
-	TRBD2	TRBV5-1	TRBJ2-7	18	TGCGCCAGCAGCCCCGTCCCGGGACTAGCGGGGGGGCCCTACGAGCAGTACTTC	CASSPVPGLAGGPYEQYF
-	-	TRBV18	TRBJ2-1	15	TGTGCCAGCTCACCCCGGGAGAGCTCCTACAATGAGCAGTTCTTC	CASSPRESSYNEQFF
once	TRBD2	TRBV9	TRBJ2-1	15	TGTGCCAGCAGCGGACTAGCGGGGGGTGACAATGAGCAGTTCTTC	CASSGLAGGDNEQFF
-	-	TRBV7-7	TRBJ2-7	15	TGTGCCAGCAGCTTAGGGGGACCATTCACCTACGAGCAGTACTTC	CASSLGGPFTYEQYF
-	-	TRBV19	TRBJ1-1	12	TGTGCCAGTAAGGGGGGGAACACTGAAGCTTTCTTT	CASKGGNTEAFF
-	TRBD1	TRBV7-9	TRBJ2-3	15	TGTGCCAGCAGCTTAGCCTCGACAGGGGTGTATACGCAGTATTTT	CASSLASTGVYTQYF
-	TRBD2	TRBV6-5	TRBJ2-3	15	TGTGCCAGCAGTTCGGCGGGGGGGCCCACAGATACGCAGTATTTT	CASSSAGGPTDTQYF
-	-	TRBV5-1	TRBJ2-3	16	TGCGCCAGCAGCTCCGGGTTAGCGGAGGTCACAGATACGCAGTATTTT	CASSSGLAEVTDTQYF
few	-	TRBV5-4	TRBJ1-5	16	TGTGCCAGCAGCTCCAGTGGGGGGGCGAGCAATCAGCCCCAGCATTTT	CASSSSGGASNQPQHF
-	-	TRBV19	TRBJ2-1	11	TGTGCCAGTAGTACCCCCGGTGAGCAGTTCTTC	CASSTPGEQFF
-	TRBD2	TRBV7-9	TRBJ2-7	14	TGTGCCAGCAGCATGGGACTAGACGTCGGCGAGCAGTACTTC	CASSMGLDVGEQYF
-	TRBD2	TRBV3-1/TRBV3-2	TRBJ2-1	15	TGTGCCAGCAGCCCGCTAGCGGGGGGGCGGGGTGAGCAGTTCTTC	CASSPLAGGRGEQFF
-	TRBD1	TRBV19	TRBJ1-5	15	TGTGCCAGTAGTATCATGCAGGGGGTGAATCAGCCCCAGCATTTT	CASSIMQGVNQPQHF
-	TRBD1	TRBV7-9	TRBJ1-5	14	TGTGCCAGCAGCTTAGGGACAGGGTTGGAGCCCCAGCATTTT	CASSLGTGLEPQHF
-	-	TRBV5-1	TRBJ1-2	16	TGCGCCAGCAGCTCTTCGGGCCAAAGCCGCCACTATGGCTACACCTTC	CASSSSGQSRHYGYTF
-	TRBD1	TRBV18	TRBJ2-1	13	TGTGCCAGCTCTCGGGACAGGGGCAATGAGCAGTTCTTC	CASSRDRGNEQFF
-	-	TRBV10-2	TRBJ1-3	17	TGCGCCAGCAGTCCCCCCGTCGGGGGGAGCTCTGGAAACACCATATATTTT	CASSPPVGGSSGNTIYF
few	TRBD1	TRBV11-1	TRBJ2-5	14	TGTGCCAGCAGCTTAGATGCAGGGGGACAGACCCAGTACTTC	CASSLDAGGQTQYF
once	-	TRBV7-2	TRBJ1-4	14	TGTGCCAGCACCTCCAGGGCTGCTAATGAAAAACTGTTTTTT	CASTSRAANEKLFF
-	TRBD2	TRBV12-3/TRBV12-4	TRBJ2-5	12	TGTGCCAGCAGTTTTGCGGCGGGGGGCCAGTACTTC	CASSFAAGGQYF